Presented here are 14 T cell receptor beta chains from one specimen sequenced in a study of T cell responses to AZD1222 COVID-19 vaccine. Profiled with immunoSEQ multiplex PCR; TCRdb holds only in-frame clones, not every one. The sample has 100,000 to 150,000 clones; under 90% are singletons. This specimen consisted of peripheral blood, obtained on day 0 of AZD1222 vaccination. These receptors were obtained from an adult in good health.

The chain carries TRBV7-2 and TRBJ2-1; unclear D gene. The germline gives CDR1 SGHTA, CDR2 FQGNSA. V was shortened by 6 bases and J by 2 bases, with 14 bases between the two germline ends. This CDR3 has 15 residues. Here the CDR3 reads CASRSKAWAYNEQFF. Written as DNA, the CDR3 is TGTGCCAGCAGGTCCAAGGCGTGGGCCTACAATGAGCAGTTCTTC. The full variable domain, with the rest looked up from reference TRBV7-2 and TRBJ2-1, is GAGVSQSPSNKVTEKGKDVELRCDPISGHTALYWYRQSLGQGLEFLIYFQGNSAPDKSGLPSDRFSAERTGGSVSTLTIQRTQQEDSAVYLCASRSKAWAYNEQFFGPGTRLTVL.

The chain joins TRBV18 to TRBJ1-5; 9 positions agree with TRBD1. Germline loops: CDR1 KGHSH, CDR2 LQKENI. J was trimmed by 7 bases and V by 2 bases; bases with no gene match: 6. The CDR3 is 15 amino acids. CDR3 nucleotides: TGTGCCAGCTCACCATTGGGACAGGGTGAACAGCCCCAGCATTTT. This codes for CASSPLGQGEQPQHF. The variable domain in full, with the rest retrieved from reference TRBV18 and TRBJ1-5, is NAGVMQNPRHLVRRRGQEARLRCSPMKGHSHVYWYRQLPEEGLKFMVYLQKENIIDESGMPKERFSAEFPKEGPSILRIQQVVRGDSAAYFCASSPLGQGEQPQHFGDGTRLSIL.

This clone was recorded only once. The chain is built from TRBV4-2 and TRBJ2-1; TRBD2 agrees at 8 bases. CDR3 length equals 16 residues. The germline V gene encodes CDR1 LGHNA and CDR2 YNFKEQ. V gave up 5 bases and J gave up 4 bases; unmatched junction bases: 10. The CDR3: CASSSRLAGGYNEQFF. The CDR3 nucleotides read TGTGCCAGCAGCTCCCGTCTGGCGGGAGGTTACAATGAGCAGTTCTTC.

This chain joins TRBV7-9 and TRBJ2-7; 10 bases fit TRBD1. Germline CDR1 reads SEHNR; CDR2 reads FQNEAQ (reference sequence). The junction had 6 bases not matched to a gene; V was cut back by 5 bases and J by 2 bases. The CDR3 runs to 15 residues. The DNA of the CDR3 is TGTGCCAGCAGCCGGGAGGGACAGGGGCCCTACGAGCAGTACTTC. It specifies CASSREGQGPYEQYF.

The chain joins TRBV5-1 to TRBJ1-5; 8 bases map to TRBD1. This CDR3 is 14 amino acids long. Per the germline V gene, CDR1 is SGHRS and CDR2 is YFSETQ. The ends lost 0 bases at V and 5 bases at J; junction bases unmatched: 1. CDR3 sequence reads: CASSLGTGYQPQHF. For the CDR3, the DNA is TGCGCCAGCAGCTTGGGGACAGGGTATCAGCCCCAGCATTTT.

The genes are TRBV7-9 and TRBJ2-5; possible D gene TRBD2, 7 bases. The germline CDR1 and CDR2 sequences are SEHNR and FQNEAQ (reference sequence). The CDR3 covers 15 residues. Trimming pared 5 bases from V and 5 bases from J, leaving 18 bases between. As DNA, the CDR3 is TGTGCCAGCAGCGGCATAGGGGGGGCGAGGGAGACCCAGTACTTC. Residues: CASSGIGGARETQYF.

The chain has TRBV6-5 and TRBJ2-3; no firm D call. Germline V gives CDR1 MNHEY, CDR2 SVGAGI. The CDR3 has 12 residues. Deletions cut 6 bases from V and 4 bases from J, with 8 bases between. The CDR3 sequence: CASSLSSDTQYF. Written as DNA, the CDR3 is TGTGCCAGCAGCCTTAGCTCAGATACGCAGTATTTT.

The genes are TRBV12-3 or TRBV12-4 and TRBJ1-1; D unresolved. Between the trimmed V and J ends, which lost 2 bases and 6 bases, there was a span of 7 bases. The CDR3 loop spans 12 amino acids. CDR3 coding DNA: TGTGCCAGCAGTTTAAGGGCCGCTGAAGCTTTCTTT. This codes for CASSLRAAEAFF.

This clone showed up just a few times. The CDR3 is CASSALQGRSNQPQHF. The DNA for the CDR3 is TGTGCCAGCAGTGCACTACAGGGCCGAAGCAATCAGCCCCAGCATTTT. This rearrangement joins TRBV2 to TRBJ1-5, with a tentative D call TRBD1 (6 bases). Trimming took off 4 bases at V and 1 base at J, with 14 bases between the two ends. The CDR3 totals 16 residues. CDR1 and CDR2 from the germline V gene are SNHLY and FYNNEI.

This chain connects TRBV29-1 to TRBJ2-1, with TRBD2 matching over 11 bases. CDR1 is SQVTM, CDR2 ANQGSEA, per germline. This CDR3 is 18 amino acids long. The junction had 14 bases not matched to a gene; V was cut back by 7 bases and J by 0 bases. CDR3 nucleotides: TGCAGCGCCACCGGGACTAGCGGAAGCCCGAGCTCCTACAATGAGCAGTTCTTC. Its protein product is CSATGTSGSPSSYNEQFF.

The genes are TRBV23-1 and TRBJ2-7; 8 bases match TRBD1. TRBV23-1 is treated as an ORF (open reading frame) with a function not yet certain. Trimming took 10 bases from V and 5 from J; bases not matched to a gene: 7. This CDR3 spans 12 amino acids. The CDR3 spells CATPQGAHEQYF. The CDR3 DNA reads as TGCGCCACACCCCAGGGGGCCCACGAGCAGTACTTC.

This clone has just one count. CDR3 sequence (DNA): TGTGCCAGCAGTTCATACAGGGTTAGCGGCCTTAGCACAGATACGCAGTATTTT. Protein sequence: CASSSYRVSGLSTDTQYF. The chain links TRBV28 to TRBJ2-3; D may correspond to TRBD1 or TRBD2 (6 bases each). The length of the CDR3 is 18 residues. The V and J ends lost 4 bases and 0 bases respectively, with 20 bases between them. Germline values: CDR1 MDHEN, CDR2 SYDVKM.

This chain links TRBV20-1 with TRBJ1-5, with D unclear. The ends were cut back, 3 bases at V and 4 bases at J, with 7 bases in the middle. CDR1 is DFQATT and CDR2 is SNEGSKA in the germline V gene (reference sequence). This CDR3 has 12 residues. CDR3 amino acids: CSASPSNQPQHF. The CDR3 region has the DNA TGCAGTGCTAGTCCCTCGAATCAGCCCCAGCATTTT.

The chain combines TRBV18 with TRBJ2-5, with a possible D match to TRBD2 (6 bases). Germline V gene lookup returns CDR1 KGHSH and CDR2 LQKENI. The V end was cut by 5 bases, the J end by 0 bases, with 7 bases between. This CDR3 comprises 13 residues. The CDR3 protein is CASSAGHQETQYF. The CDR3 coding sequence is TGTGCCAGCTCAGCGGGACACCAAGAGACCCAGTACTTC.